A selection of T cell receptor beta chains follows, all from one sample in a study of graft-versus-host responses after intestinal transplantation. No antigen has been identified for these receptors. The repertoire was sequenced with immunoSEQ multiplex PCR; TCRdb's copy has only in-frame clones and lacks some. The sample contains more than 95,000 clones, 87% of which appear only once. The sample was unstimulated CD4+ T cells sorted from spleen or lymph node cells, taken before intestinal transplant. The source is a human donor who received an intestinal transplant. CDR3s include the opening cysteine and the closing phenylalanine or tryptophan. Fields, in order: clone size, J gene, D gene, V gene, CDR3 DNA, CDR3 protein. D genes are given only for firm matches. Not all rows give a size; the values are once, few, many and, for expanded clones, a class.

size: .; J: TRBJ2-7; D: .; V: TRBV6-1; DNA: TGTGCCAGCAGTCCCTCGGTGAGTCCCCCCTACGAGCAGTACTTC; CDR3: CASSPSVSPPYEQYF
size: .; J: TRBJ2-3; D: .; V: TRBV5-5; DNA: TGTGCCAGCAGCTCCTGGATTTGGGGGGATACGCAGTATTTT; CDR3: CASSSWIWGDTQYF
size: .; J: TRBJ2-2; D: .; V: TRBV7-6; DNA: TGTGCCAGCAGCTTACGGTGGCAGCCGGTCGGGTTTACCGGGGAGCTGTTTTTT; CDR3: CASSLRWQPVGFTGELFF
size: .; J: TRBJ2-3; D: .; V: TRBV7-9; DNA: TGTGCCAGCAGCTTAACGTTATCGTGGGTGGGCCCCACAGATACGCAGTATTTT; CDR3: CASSLTLSWVGPTDTQYF
size: .; J: TRBJ2-7; D: TRBD1; V: TRBV7-2; DNA: TGTGCCAGCAGCCACTTTTACTCCGGGACAGCCCTGGGAGAGCAGTACTTC; CDR3: CASSHFYSGTALGEQYF
size: once; J: TRBJ1-1; D: .; V: TRBV29-1; DNA: TGCAGCGTTGATAAAGGGGGAAATAAAGAAGCTTTCTTT; CDR3: CSVDKGGNKEAFF
size: few; J: TRBJ1-2; D: TRBD1; V: TRBV11-2; DNA: TGTGCCAGCAGGTCCGGGACAGGGGGCGCGGCCCCCCCTCTCTACACCTTC; CDR3: CASRSGTGGAAPPLYTF
size: .; J: TRBJ1-2; D: TRBD1; V: TRBV5-4; DNA: TGTGCCAGCAGCTTGGTTTCCGGGACAGGGGTTGACTATGGCTACACCTTC; CDR3: CASSLVSGTGVDYGYTF
size: once; J: TRBJ2-5; D: TRBD2; V: TRBV7-3; DNA: TGTGCCAGCAGTACCAACGGGGGGGATGAGACCCAGTACTTC; CDR3: CASSTNGGDETQYF
size: .; J: TRBJ2-1; D: .; V: TRBV9; DNA: TGTGCCAGCAGCGCCCTTACCTCAGGGGATGAGCAGTTCTTC; CDR3: CASSALTSGDEQFF
size: .; J: TRBJ2-3; D: TRBD2; V: TRBV7-9; DNA: TGTGCCAGCAGCTTAGGGACTAGCGCAGATACGCAGTATTTT; CDR3: CASSLGTSADTQYF
size: once; J: TRBJ1-6; D: TRBD1; V: TRBV6-5; DNA: TGTGCCAGCAGTTACCGAGGGACAGGGGGGAAGTCACCCCTCCACTTT; CDR3: CASSYRGTGGKSPLHF
size: .; J: TRBJ1-2; D: .; V: TRBV6-5; DNA: TGTGCCAGCAGTTCACGACAGAGTTTCTATGGCTACACCTTC; CDR3: CASSSRQSFYGYTF
size: .; J: TRBJ2-7; D: TRBD2; V: TRBV28; DNA: TGTGCCAGCAGTTTACTAGCGGGAGGGCCCCACTACGAGCAGTACTTC; CDR3: CASSLLAGGPHYEQYF
size: .; J: TRBJ2-7; D: TRBD1; V: TRBV2; DNA: TGTGCCAGCAGTGTGTTGGGGACAGGCACTACGTACTACGAGCAGTACTTC; CDR3: CASSVLGTGTTYYEQYF
size: .; J: TRBJ1-4; D: .; V: TRBV5-1; DNA: TGCGCCAGCAGCTTGGCCCCCCCCGAAGCAACTAATGAAAAACTGTTTTTT; CDR3: CASSLAPPEATNEKLFF
size: .; J: TRBJ1-6; D: .; V: TRBV19; DNA: TGTGCGACGAGAGGGGTCTCCTATAATTCACCCCTCCACTTT; CDR3: CATRGVSYNSPLHF
size: once; J: TRBJ2-7; D: .; V: TRBV6-1; DNA: TGTGCCAGCAGGCTATACAGGGTCTACGAGCAGTACTTC; CDR3: CASRLYRVYEQYF
size: .; J: TRBJ1-2; D: .; V: TRBV5-1; DNA: TGCGCCAGCAGCTTGGGGGAAGGCTACACCTTC; CDR3: CASSLGEGYTF
size: .; J: TRBJ1-5; D: .; V: TRBV7-9; DNA: TGTGCCAGCAGCTTGGGGGCGGATCAGCCCCAGCATTTT; CDR3: CASSLGADQPQHF
size: once; J: TRBJ1-2; D: TRBD1; V: TRBV5-1; DNA: TGCGCCAGCAGCTTACCGACAGGGACCTTCGGCTACACCTTC; CDR3: CASSLPTGTFGYTF
size: .; J: TRBJ2-1; D: TRBD2; V: TRBV10-3; DNA: TGTGCCATCAGTGACTTGACTAGCGACGGCCAGGATGAGCAGTTCTTC; CDR3: CAISDLTSDGQDEQFF
size: .; J: TRBJ2-7; D: TRBD2; V: TRBV28; DNA: TGTGCCAGCAGTCCCCGACTAGCGGGCGAGCAGTACTTC; CDR3: CASSPRLAGEQYF
size: .; J: TRBJ1-1; D: .; V: TRBV10-3; DNA: TGTGCCATCAGTGAAACGCAGGAGACTGAAGCTTTCTTT; CDR3: CAISETQETEAFF
size: .; J: TRBJ1-6; D: TRBD1; V: TRBV27; DNA: TGTGCCAGCAGTTTAAAGGGGACAGGGAATTCACCCCTCCACTTT; CDR3: CASSLKGTGNSPLHF
size: .; J: TRBJ2-7; D: TRBD1; V: TRBV7-2; DNA: TGTGCCAGCAGCTGGGACAGGGGACGTTACGAGCAGTACTTC; CDR3: CASSWDRGRYEQYF
size: .; J: TRBJ2-5; D: .; V: TRBV19; DNA: TGTGCCAGTAGTCCTCCGGGACTCCGCCAAGAGACCCAGTACTTC; CDR3: CASSPPGLRQETQYF
size: .; J: TRBJ2-2; D: .; V: TRBV7-9; DNA: TGTGCCAGCAGCACTCGAAACTTTCCGGCCACCGGGGAGCTGTTTTTT; CDR3: CASSTRNFPATGELFF
size: .; J: TRBJ2-7; D: .; V: TRBV5-3; DNA: TGTGCCAGAAGCTCCCCCCTCTACGAGCAGTACTTC; CDR3: CARSSPLYEQYF
size: .; J: TRBJ2-3; D: TRBD2; V: TRBV28; DNA: TGTGCCAGCAGTTTGGGCGGGAGAACCGATACGCAGTATTTT; CDR3: CASSLGGRTDTQYF
size: .; J: TRBJ2-5; D: .; V: TRBV11-2; DNA: TGTGCCAGCAGATTGAGAAAAGAGACCCAGTACTTC; CDR3: CASRLRKETQYF
size: .; J: TRBJ2-1; D: .; V: TRBV5-1; DNA: TGCGCCAGCAGCTTGAGGGTGTCCTCCTACAATGAGCAGTTCTTC; CDR3: CASSLRVSSYNEQFF
size: few; J: TRBJ1-6; D: .; V: TRBV27; DNA: TGTGCCAGCAGGGGCTTGCAGGGAGGCTATAATTCACCCCTCCACTTT; CDR3: CASRGLQGGYNSPLHF
size: .; J: TRBJ1-2; D: TRBD1; V: TRBV10-3; DNA: TGTGCCATCAGGACAGGGGAATCCTATGGCTACACCTTC; CDR3: CAIRTGESYGYTF
size: .; J: TRBJ2-6; D: .; V: TRBV29-1; DNA: TGCAGCGTTGGGGGACTCGGGGGTACTGGGGCCAACGTCCTGACTTTC; CDR3: CSVGGLGGTGANVLTF
size: .; J: TRBJ1-2; D: TRBD1; V: TRBV28; DNA: TGTGCCAGCAGTGGACAGGGAAGCGGCTACACCTTC; CDR3: CASSGQGSGYTF
size: .; J: TRBJ2-5; D: TRBD2; V: TRBV5-4; DNA: TGTGCCAGCAGTCCCGGACTAGCGGGAGTTCAAGAGACCCAGTACTTC; CDR3: CASSPGLAGVQETQYF
size: .; J: TRBJ1-6; D: TRBD1; V: TRBV10-2; DNA: TGCGCCAGCAGTGATCGAGAAACAGGGGGCGCGGTATCCTATAATTCACCCCTCCACTTT; CDR3: CASSDRETGGAVSYNSPLHF
size: .; J: TRBJ2-5; D: .; V: TRBV7-3; DNA: TGTGCCAGCAGCTCGGGGCAGGGCCAAGAGACCCAGTACTTC; CDR3: CASSSGQGQETQYF
size: .; J: TRBJ2-7; D: TRBD1; V: TRBV6-1; DNA: TGTGCCAGCAGTGACTACAGGGGAATCTCCTACGAGCAGTACTTC; CDR3: CASSDYRGISYEQYF
size: .; J: TRBJ2-5; D: .; V: TRBV7-3; DNA: TGTGCCAGCAGCCGAGGGGGGGGCGGAGAGACCCAGTACTTC; CDR3: CASSRGGGGETQYF
size: .; J: TRBJ1-2; D: .; V: TRBV5-6; DNA: TGTGCCAGCAGCTTCCGGGTTCCCACTTACTATGGCTACACCTTC; CDR3: CASSFRVPTYYGYTF
size: .; J: TRBJ2-1; D: .; V: TRBV9; DNA: TGTGCCAGCAGCGTAGGTCCCCGGACGGGTGAGCAGTTCTTC; CDR3: CASSVGPRTGEQFF
size: .; J: TRBJ2-5; D: .; V: TRBV5-4; DNA: TGTGCCAGCAGACGACTGGAAGAGACCCAGTACTTC; CDR3: CASRRLEETQYF
size: few; J: TRBJ1-1; D: .; V: TRBV19; DNA: TGTGCCAGTAGCCTTCTTATGAACACTGAAGCTTTCTTT; CDR3: CASSLLMNTEAFF
size: once; J: TRBJ2-5; D: TRBD1; V: TRBV7-9; DNA: TGTGCCAGCAGCTTAGCGAGACAGGGGCAAGAGACCCAGTACTTC; CDR3: CASSLARQGQETQYF